At least ten counts were recorded for the clone carrying this TCR beta chain. Its antigen is unknown. With a J-beta primer mix and a sample-barcoded 5' primer, a second PCR ran about 7 to 11 cycles. A template-switch adaptor containing 12 random nucleotides labeled each cDNA molecule. TCRdb ran MiXCR on the 5' RACE reads and lists one entry per CDR3 protein. The repertoire holds fewer than 750,000 distinct CDR3 sequences, with less than 60% as singletons. A minimum of 5 micrograms of total RNA was extracted per sample. Between the trimmed V and J ends, which lost 6 bases and 2 bases, there was a span of 13 bases. CDR3 length: 14 residues. Germline V lookup: CDR1 SGHVS, CDR2 FNYEAQ. The record originates from a study of blood T cells in healthy people across ages. Points from the study as a whole: PBMCs that were unsorted prevented a conclusive naive versus antigen-experienced comparison. More naive CD4+ cells and higher diversity were found in long-lived than in aged donors.

The V call is TRBV7-6, the J call TRBJ2-5, with a possible D match to TRBD1 (6 bases). This TCR was recovered from a man older than 75 in good health. Specimen: blood. DNA of the CDR3: TGTGCCAGCAGTCGTCGGACAGCGCAAGAGACCCAGTACTTC. Its protein is CASSRRTAQETQYF.